The T cell receptor (beta chain) described here comes from a study of CD8 T cells in Susac syndrome (dated by TCRdb to the late 2010s). In the study overall: Of the Susac syndrome patients who were sequenced, more than 5 had clinically active disease and eight were in clinical remission. Susac syndrome patients were therapy-naive, on corticosteroids (some also receiving IVIg), or on IVIg alone at blood withdrawal. The study used repertoire sequencing to test whether antigen drove CD8+ T cell activation and differentiation in Susac syndrome.

The junction carries 10 bases between V and J, which are trimmed by 1 base and 1 base respectively. The CDR3 runs 15 residues from the cysteine to the phenylalanine. This entry keeps only the CDR3 DNA: 45 bases, framed from base 1. The germline V gene specifies MGHRA as CDR1 and YSYEKL as CDR2. As regards this clonotype: This clone's antigen is unknown. The record has no base qualities; no much larger clone is one base away.

What the work shows at the level of the full study, not this receptor alone: The number of individuals in the TCR sequencing and HLA analysis was acknowledged as relatively small. The CD4+ T cell repertoire of patients with Susac syndrome showed no detectable clonal expansion.

Peripheral blood CD8+ and CD4+ T cells from healthy donors, Susac syndrome patients and multiple sclerosis patients were profiled using high-throughput TCR beta sequencing. Susac syndrome patients met recently defined diagnostic criteria for definite or probable disease. Bulk CD8+ and CD4+ T cells were purified magnetically by negative isolation, whereas CD8+ TEMRA cells were enriched by FACS. Blood was collected in EDTA tubes and processed within 24 hours, with PBMCs isolated through density gradient centrifugation. PBMCs intended for TCR sequencing were frozen in liquid nitrogen and were later thawed in a 37 degrees C water bath. Purity of sorted or isolated CD4+, CD8+ and CD8+ TEMRA cells was at least 90%. RNA was extracted using the RNeasy kit, and 0.5 to 1 microgram was reverse transcribed with random hexamers. The immunoSEQ multiplex PCR assay, covering 54 Vbeta and 13 Jbeta segments, was used to amplify TCR beta CDR3 regions. To correct PCR amplification bias, a synthetic template baseline was used for both primer optimization and computational correction. The paper's data handling went like this. Only productive sequences were kept, with reads annotated to V, D and J genes according to IMGT and analyzed in immunoSEQ Analyzer. To calculate clonality, Shannon entropy was normalized by log2 of the number of productive unique sequences and then subtracted from one. For each patient and control, public and private clones were evaluated among the 100 most prevalent clones. Clones were defined as Susac-specific when absent from the healthy and MS cohorts, from about 1,100 published viral clones and from other ImmuneACCESS disease sequences. TCRdb reanalyzed the raw reads on its own, using fastp at Q25 for trimming and MiXCR for clone calling, and kept in-frame beta chains. Each CDR3 protein appears once, grouped with its most common genes and DNA. For this entry, the V and J calls and clone size follow TCRdb and not the study's own pipeline. Here the sample has over 150,000 distinct CDR3 sequences; around 94% occur a single time. The ten largest clones take up 0.099% of the sample.

The sequence is built from TRBV4-1 and TRBJ2-5; the D gene remains uncertain. Sequences were obtained from CD4+ T cells from PBMCs. The TCR was taken from a human donor with Susac syndrome. In nucleotides, the sequence is TGCGCCAGCAGCCAAGCTCAAGGTGGCCAAGAGACCCAGTACTTC. Its product reads: CASSQAQGGQETQYF.